The sequence of this T cell receptor beta chain was determined in a study of T cells in localized non-small cell lung cancer. Findings of the study overall: Compared with tumor, uninvolved adjacent lung displayed greater T cell clonality, ranking highest overall.

Only in-frame clones appear in the TCRdb table, and some are missing; sequencing was by immunoSEQ multiplex PCR. This sample carries 70,000 to 100,000 clones, around 90% of them seen once, and the ten largest clones take 4.1%. This clone is a singleton in its sample. Antigen unknown. Germline lookup yields CDR1 MNHNS and CDR2 SASEGT. The CDR3 covers 13 residues. Between the trimmed V and J ends, which lost 7 bases and 5 bases, there was a span of 15 bases. The chain recombines TRBV6-1 with TRBJ2-7; either TRBD1 or TRBD2 may supply D (5 bases each). The specimen comprised PBMCs, sampled before any cancer treatment. The sequence was collected from a woman aged 35 to 70 with stage II squamous cell lung carcinoma. The CDR3 region has the DNA TGTGCCAGCACCAGGGAGTTTGGGAACGAGCAGTACTTC. Its protein product is CASTREFGNEQYF.